This TCR beta chain appears in the sequencing data of a study of post-analysis software for immune sequencing data. Study conclusions and caveats: The authors found that F measure strongly co-clustered same-batch samples. Patients used roughly five TRBV segments, including TRBV5-6, TRBV5-1 and TRBV20-1, more often than controls.

Built from TCR beta cDNA, the libraries had unique molecular identifiers in them. From the PCR reads, TCRdb called clonotypes with MiXCR, one entry per CDR3 protein. The top ten hold roughly 4.5% of the sample, which has about 770,000 distinct CDR3 sequences, under 60% seen once. This clonotype was counted between two and nine times. Antigen unknown. Per the germline V gene, CDR1 is SGHTA and CDR2 is FQGNSA. CDR3 length equals 15 residues. With V trimmed by 5 bases and J by 1 base, 5 bases remained unmatched. The J gene is TRBJ2-4, the V gene TRBV7-2; the match to TRBD1 covers 7 bases. Sequencing used blood. This TCR came from a girl under 18 with multiple sclerosis. The CDR3 DNA reads as TGTGCCAGCAGCAGGGAACAGGGGGCCAAAAACATTCAGTACTTC. It is translated as CASSREQGAKNIQYF.